The 4 T cell receptor beta chains listed next were all sequenced from one sample in a study of cytomegalovirus exposure and HLA in healthy donors. The PCR had 60 Vbeta and 13 Jbeta primers. Repertoires were generated with immunoSEQ multiplex PCR, while TCRdb's copy carries only in-frame clones and drops some. This sample carries 150,000 to 200,000 clones, approximately 80% of them seen once, and the ten largest clones take around 2%. The sequenced material came from PBMCs. These receptors were taken from a woman aged 18-35 years in good health and CMV-seropositive.

The chain has TRBV5-1 and TRBJ1-2, with a tentative D call TRBD1 (6 bases). Germline V lookup: CDR1 SGHRS, CDR2 YFSETQ. Trimming took off 4 bases at V and 1 base at J, with 8 bases between the two ends. The CDR3 contains 13 residues. CDR3 residues: CASSKQGNYGYTF. For the CDR3, the DNA is TGCGCCAGCAGCAAACAGGGTAACTATGGCTACACCTTC.

The chain joins TRBV27 to TRBJ2-1; 12 bases align to TRBD2. Germline CDR1 is MNHEY and CDR2 is SMNVEV (reference sequence). The CDR3 contains 14 residues. V lost 6 bases and J lost 5; bases outside the gene matches: 2. CDR3 nucleotides: TGTGCCAGCAGACTAGCGGGGGGCCACAATGAGCAGTTCTTC. Its protein is CASRLAGGHNEQFF.

This chain joins TRBV19 and TRBJ2-5; 7 bases match TRBD1. The germline gives CDR1 LNHDA, CDR2 SQIVND (reference sequence). This CDR3 spans 15 amino acids. V shed 5 bases and J 1 base; nucleotides not matched to a gene: 7. The DNA for the CDR3 is TGTGCCAGTAGTGAATCCCGGACAGGCCAAGAGACCCAGTACTTC. It translates to CASSESRTGQETQYF.

Details on this clone: Germline is not matched at one junction end, which may reflect a read error. This chain links TRBV6-4 with TRBJ2-6, with D perhaps matching TRBD1 (5 bases). This CDR3 comprises 16 residues. The germline V gene encodes CDR1 MRHNA and CDR2 SNTAGT. CDR3 in amino acids: CASSDSVGSGANGLTF. The CDR3 DNA sequence: TGTGCCAGCAGTGACTCAGTTGGGTCTGGGGCCAACGGCCTGACTTTC.